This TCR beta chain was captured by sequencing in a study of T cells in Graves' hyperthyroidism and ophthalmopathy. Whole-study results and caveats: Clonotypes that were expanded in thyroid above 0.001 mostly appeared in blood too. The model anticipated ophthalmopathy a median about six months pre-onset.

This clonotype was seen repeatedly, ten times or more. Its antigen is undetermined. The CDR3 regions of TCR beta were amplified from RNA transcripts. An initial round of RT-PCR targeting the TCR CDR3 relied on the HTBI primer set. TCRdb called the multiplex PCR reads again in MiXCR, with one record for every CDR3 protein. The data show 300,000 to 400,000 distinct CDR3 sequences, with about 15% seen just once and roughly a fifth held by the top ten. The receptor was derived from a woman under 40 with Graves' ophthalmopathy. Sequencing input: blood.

As DNA, the CDR3 is TGTGCCTGGAGTGTTGGCGGGACGGAAAGCTCCTACGAGCAGTACTTC. Translated: CAWSVGGTESSYEQYF. V usage is TRBV30 and J usage is TRBJ2-7; weak D call: TRBD2 (6 bases). The CDR3 covers 16 residues. Germline-derived CDR1 and CDR2 are GTSNPN and SVGIG (reference sequence). Trimming left V 0 bases short and J 0 bases short, with 15 bases between.